The 28 T cell receptor beta chains reported below all come from one sample, sequenced in a study of blood T cell repertoires in COVID-19 (dated by TCRdb to about 2020). Receptors were amplified or captured by the immunoSEQ multiplex PCR assay. The immuneACCESS repertoire file appears here via TCRdb, limited to in-frame rearrangements. These files lack a portion of the clones; in checked studies, under half of the deficit traces to unresolved V genes, and the cause of the others is not known. This sample holds 210,000 or so clones; 86% were observed only once. The ten most abundant clones make up approximately 3.1% of the sample. The sample taken for sequencing was PBMCs or T cells enriched from blood (not recorded which). The receptors originated from a woman in her forties or fifties in a cohort exposed to, infected with or recovered from COVID-19 (not recorded which).

The chain has TRBV4-1 and TRBJ1-5; D unclear. Germline CDR1 MGHRA, CDR2 YSYEKL. V lost 2 bases, J lost 5 bases, and 10 bases lay in between. The CDR3 sequence is 14 residues long. The CDR3 DNA sequence: TGCGCCAGCAGCCAATTATACGGGGATCAGCCCCAGCATTTT. Protein: CASSQLYGDQPQHF.

The rearrangement uses TRBV3-1 (or the pseudogene TRBV3-2) and TRBJ2-3, with D possibly TRBD2 on 6 matching bases. Between the trimmed V and J ends, which lost 0 bases and 5 bases, there was a span of 9 bases. Germline lookup yields CDR1 LGHDT and CDR2 YNNKEL (reference sequence). The CDR3 sequence is 14 residues long. DNA of the CDR3: TGTGCCAGCAGCCAAGAAGTCGGGGGAGATACGCAGTATTTT. Amino acid sequence: CASSQEVGGDTQYF.

This chain joins TRBV18 and TRBJ1-4; D may be TRBD1 (5 bases). V was pared by 7 bases and J by 5 bases, with 11 bases between. This CDR3 is built from 13 residues. Germline V gene lookup returns CDR1 KGHSH and CDR2 LQKENI. CDR3 loop: CASLAGLNEKLFF. The DNA of the CDR3 is TGTGCCAGCTTAGCGGGGCTAAATGAAAAACTGTTTTTT.

The rearrangement uses TRBV7-2 and TRBJ2-7; D might be TRBD2 (5 bases). Germline loops: CDR1 SGHTA, CDR2 FQGNSA. V was cut by 8 bases and J by 7 bases, with 15 bases left in between. The CDR3 is 12 amino acids. CDR3 region: CASGRSPGEQYF. The CDR3, as DNA: TGTGCCAGCGGACGATCCCCGGGGGAGCAGTACTTC.

The V and J genes are TRBV6-2 or TRBV6-3 and TRBJ1-1; 11 bases fit TRBD1. Germline lookup yields CDR1 MNHEY and CDR2 SVGEGT. CDR3 length: 17 amino acids. V trimming: 5 bases; J trimming: 5 bases; junction bases outside the gene matches: 13. This CDR3 reads CASSRRTGGGNWTEAFF. The CDR3 DNA is TGTGCCAGCAGTCGGCGGACAGGGGGCGGGAATTGGACTGAAGCTTTCTTT.

The chain combines TRBV5-1 with TRBJ2-2, with 9 bases aligning to TRBD2. The junction had 12 bases not matched to a gene; V was cut back by 0 bases and J by 6 bases. Germline-derived CDR1 and CDR2 are SGHRS and YFSETQ. This CDR3 is 18 amino acids long. Here the CDR3 reads CASSLGLAGIKGPGELFF. CDR3 coding DNA: TGCGCCAGCAGCTTGGGCCTAGCGGGGATTAAAGGGCCCGGGGAGCTGTTTTTT.

V is TRBV7-2 and J is TRBJ2-6, with 10 nucleotides matching TRBD2. The CDR3 length is 18 residues. Germline V gene data show CDR1 as SGHTA and CDR2 as FQGNSA. J lost 3 bases, V lost 5 bases, and 10 bases had no gene match. In DNA form, the CDR3 reads TGTGCCAGCAGCCCCCTTTTGTTAGCGGGGGGTGGGGCCAACGTCCTGACTTTC. Translated: CASSPLLLAGGGANVLTF.

This clone was found a few times. The chain carries TRBV20-1 and TRBJ1-4, with D perhaps TRBD1 (5 bases). From germline, CDR1 is DFQATT and CDR2 SNEGSKA (reference sequence). The CDR3 is 16 residues long. Between the trimmed V and J ends, which lost 3 bases and 5 bases, there was a span of 19 bases. The CDR3 region has the DNA TGCAGTGCTAGTGGGGGATGGGGCCTCTCAAATGAAAAACTGTTTTTT. Residues: CSASGGWGLSNEKLFF.

The rearrangement joins TRBV29-1 to TRBJ2-7, with D perhaps matching TRBD1 (6 bases). The CDR3 length is 13 residues. CDR1 and CDR2 (germline): SQVTM, ANQGSEA. V was shortened by 7 bases and J by 2 bases, with 15 bases between the two germline ends. Here the CDR3 DNA reads TGCAGCGCCGCAGGGCAGGGGACCTACGAGCAGTACTTC. Translating gives CSAAGQGTYEQYF.

The chain couples TRBV11-2 to TRBJ2-5; D ambiguous. This CDR3 is built from 17 residues. Trimming removed 1 base from V and 2 bases from J, with 17 bases in between. Germline loops: CDR1 SGHAT, CDR2 FQNNGV. The CDR3 loop reads CASSLAPPVATQETQYF. In nucleotides, the CDR3 is TGTGCCAGCAGCTTAGCGCCCCCCGTGGCAACACAAGAGACCCAGTACTTC.

The chain carries TRBV5-6 and TRBJ2-3; a weak D match, TRBD1 (5 bases). V lost 1 base and J 2 bases, leaving 20 bases between the germline ends. Germline assignment: CDR1 SGHDT and CDR2 YYEEEE. The CDR3 extends over 18 amino acids. CDR3 in amino acids: CASSLKGFQIQTTDTQYF. DNA for the CDR3: TGTGCCAGCAGCTTGAAGGGGTTCCAAATTCAGACCACAGATACGCAGTATTTT. Variable domain in full (rest from reference TRBV5-6 and TRBJ2-3): DAGVTQSPTHLIKTRGQQVTLRCSPKSGHDTVSWYQQALGQGPQFIFQYYEEEERQRGNFPDRFSGHQFPNYSSELNVNALLLGDSALYLCASSLKGFQIQTTDTQYFGPGTRLTVL.

The CDR3: CAIATSGQSTDTQYF. The CDR3 nucleotides read TGTGCCATCGCCACATCGGGACAGAGCACAGATACGCAGTATTTT. This chain connects TRBV11-1 to TRBJ2-3; 7 positions match TRBD1. J lost 0 bases, V lost 10 bases, and 10 bases had no gene match. Germline CDR1 reads SGHAT; CDR2 reads FQDESV (reference sequence). The CDR3 is 15 amino acids.

This clone turned up a few times. The chain employs TRBV18 and TRBJ1-1; 8 bases map to TRBD1. V was clipped by 0 bases and J by 5 bases; unmatched bases: 8. Germline V gene data show CDR1 as KGHSH and CDR2 as LQKENI. This CDR3 is built from 16 residues. The CDR3 here is CASSPPTGAVGTEAFF. The DNA of the CDR3 is TGTGCCAGCTCACCACCGACAGGGGCTGTTGGTACTGAAGCTTTCTTT.

The rearrangement uses TRBV7-3 and TRBJ2-5, with 10 bases aligning to TRBD2. The germline V gene encodes CDR1 SGHTA and CDR2 FQGTGA. CDR3 length: 15 residues. V shed 5 bases, J shed 4 bases, and the junction held 7 bases outside the gene matches. As DNA, the CDR3 is TGTGCCAGCAGCCAGACTAGCGGGCTAGGAGAGACCCAGTACTTC. It translates to CASSQTSGLGETQYF.

The chain employs TRBV28 and TRBJ1-2; D ambiguous. The CDR3 loop spans 15 amino acids. Germline V CDR1 and CDR2: MDHEN, SYDVKM. V was shortened by 2 bases and J by 0 bases, with 10 bases between the two germline ends. CDR3 sequence reads: CASSLVTVANYGYTF. CDR3 coding DNA: TGTGCCAGCAGTTTAGTCACAGTAGCTAACTATGGCTACACCTTC.

In nucleotides, the CDR3 is TGTGCCATCAGGGAGCTCACAGATACGCAGTATTTT. Amino acid sequence: CAIRELTDTQYF. The chain uses TRBV10-3 and TRBJ2-3; D is unclear. The germline V gene encodes CDR1 ENHRY and CDR2 SYGVKD. V was clipped by 6 bases and J by 2 bases, with 6 bases between them. CDR3 length equals 12 residues.

Comments on this clone: Other DNA sequences in this specimen translate into the identical CDR3. This chain links TRBV9 with TRBJ2-1; the match to TRBD1 covers 8 bases. The V and J ends lost 0 bases and 2 bases, in that order; junction bases with no gene match: 1. Germline CDR1 and CDR2: SGDLS and YYNGEE. The CDR3 length is 15 residues. The CDR3 DNA sequence: TGTGCCAGCAGCGTAGGACAGGGGACCTACAATGAGCAGTTCTTC. Translating gives CASSVGQGTYNEQFF.

In its sample, this clone was seen once. The genes are TRBV28 and TRBJ1-1; tentatively, D is TRBD1 (5 bases). The CDR3 sequence is 14 residues long. From germline, CDR1 is MDHEN and CDR2 SYDVKM. V lost 2 bases and J 12 bases, leaving 19 bases between the germline ends. The CDR3 nucleotides read TGTGCCAGCAGTTTAGAGGTAGGCCGCAGGGCGTCTTTCTTT. It yields the protein CASSLEVGRRASFF.

The chain links TRBV3-1 (or the pseudogene TRBV3-2) to TRBJ2-3, with 10 positions matching TRBD2. With V trimmed by 3 bases and J by 2 bases, 8 bases remained unmatched. CDR1 is LGHDT, CDR2 YNNKEL, per germline (reference sequence). This CDR3 has 17 amino acids. The CDR3: CASSHQRGGLFTDTQYF. CDR3 DNA sequence: TGTGCCAGCAGCCACCAGCGGGGGGGCCTTTTCACAGATACGCAGTATTTT.

This chain connects TRBV7-2 to TRBJ2-5; 13 bases are shared with TRBD2. Trimming cost V 1 base and J 2 bases; bases outside gene matches: 7. This CDR3 spans 18 amino acids. The germline gives CDR1 SGHTA, CDR2 FQGNSA. This chain's CDR3 is CASSLGQTSGGAQETQYF. The CDR3, as DNA: TGTGCCAGCAGCTTAGGCCAAACTAGCGGGGGGGCTCAAGAGACCCAGTACTTC.

Only one count was recorded for this clone. The chain uses TRBV2 and TRBJ2-1; 7 bases are shared with TRBD2. The V segment lost 6 bases and the J segment 9 bases; nucleotides outside the gene matches: 14. The germline gives CDR1 SNHLY, CDR2 FYNNEI. This CDR3 is 15 amino acids long. CDR3 in DNA: TGTGCCAGCAGGACGGGTGGGAGGGGATATGCTGAGCAGTTCTTC. Translated, it gives CASRTGGRGYAEQFF.

The count of this clone is one. CDR3 nucleotide sequence: TGCGCCAGCAGCCAAGAGAGCGGGGAGCTGTTTTTT. As protein: CASSQESGELFF. The chain recombines TRBV4-1 with TRBJ2-2; D ambiguous. V dropped 0 bases and J dropped 7 bases, with 3 bases sitting between them. The germline V gene encodes CDR1 MGHRA and CDR2 YSYEKL. This CDR3 is built from 12 residues.

The rearrangement links TRBV5-8 to TRBJ1-1; TRBD1 matches 8 bases. Germline V gives CDR1 SGHTS, CDR2 YDEGEE. CDR3 length: 13 amino acids. The V segment lost 4 bases and the J segment 5 bases; nucleotides outside the gene matches: 4. Written as DNA, the CDR3 is TGTGCCAGCAGCGGACAGGGATGGACTGAAGCTTTCTTT. Amino acid sequence: CASSGQGWTEAFF.

The gene calls are TRBV7-2 and TRBJ2-6; 8 positions match TRBD1. The ends lost 6 bases at V and 0 bases at J; junction bases unmatched: 7. The CDR3 is made up of 17 amino acids. Germline-derived CDR1 and CDR2 are SGHTA and FQGNSA. CDR3 DNA: TGTGCCAGCAGTCAGCAGGGGGCCCTCTCTGGGGCCAACGTCCTGACTTTC. Residues: CASSQQGALSGANVLTF.

J is TRBJ2-3 and V is TRBV7-8, with a tentative D call TRBD2 (6 bases). Germline CDR1 reads SGHVS; CDR2 reads FQNEAQ. The CDR3 totals 18 residues. Between the trimmed V and J ends, which lost 2 bases and 5 bases, there was a span of 23 bases. The CDR3 region has the DNA TGTGCCAGCAGCTTATCTACCGGGAGAAGATCCTTACGAGATACGCAGTATTTT. This gives the protein CASSLSTGRRSLRDTQYF.

The J gene is TRBJ1-2, the V gene TRBV6-5; D might be TRBD1 (5 bases). The CDR3 contains 13 residues. CDR1 is MNHEY, CDR2 SVGAGI, per germline. Trimming removed 5 bases at V and 1 base at J, with 8 bases between. CDR3 DNA: TGTGCCAGCAGTAGCGGGGGTAACTATGGCTACACCTTC. Encoded protein: CASSSGGNYGYTF.

The gene calls are TRBV5-4 and TRBJ1-3, with 7 bases aligning to TRBD1. With V trimmed by 0 bases and J by 0 bases, 6 bases remained unmatched. Germline CDR1 SGHNT, CDR2 YYREEE (reference sequence). The CDR3 is made up of 17 amino acids. This CDR3 is CASSLGQGPSSGNTIYF. The DNA for the CDR3 is TGTGCCAGCAGCTTGGGACAGGGCCCAAGCTCTGGAAACACCATATATTTT.

This sequence joins TRBV11-1 and TRBJ2-7, with TRBD1 matching over 7 bases. Germline CDR1 reads SGHAT; CDR2 reads FQDESV (reference sequence). The trim removed 5 bases at V and 3 bases at J, leaving 4 bases unmatched. CDR3 length: 13 residues. CDR3 DNA: TGTGCCAGCAGCACCCGACAGGGCTACGAGCAGTACTTC. Translation gives CASSTRQGYEQYF.